These T cell receptor beta chains were read from a single sample in a study of CD8+ T cells in alopecia areata. Assay used: immunoSEQ multiplex PCR; TCRdb lists only in-frame clones, some missing. The sample has some 180,000 clones, roughly 60% seen once; the top ten hold 1.5% to 2%. Sequences were derived from CD4+ T cells sorted from blood, sampled at week 0. The receptors shown here come from a human donor with alopecia areata. Each CDR3 is given with its conserved first and last residue. A D gene is named only where the DNA matches it firmly. For some rows the clone size is stated as once, few or many, or as a class when expanded; others skip it.

length,V,size,J,D,DNA,CDR3
15,TRBV18,few,TRBJ1-6,.,TGTGCCAGCTCACCGTTGAGGCGACAAGATTCACCCCTCCACTTT,CASSPLRRQDSPLHF
15,TRBV7-2,.,TRBJ2-2,TRBD1,TGTGCCAGCAGCCCCGGACAGGGGAGCACCGGGGAGCTGTTTTTT,CASSPGQGSTGELFF
13,TRBV29-1,.,TRBJ2-5,TRBD1,TGCAGCGCCGGTGACAGGGTTGGGGGGACCCAGTACTTC,CSAGDRVGGTQYF
13,TRBV30,.,TRBJ2-5,.,TGTGCCTGGAGCTCTGGGAGTGGCGAGACCCAGTACTTC,CAWSSGSGETQYF
13,TRBV11-2,.,TRBJ1-1,.,TGTGCCAGCAGCTTAGAGGGGCAGGGGCAAGCTTTCTTT,CASSLEGQGQAFF
12,TRBV30,.,TRBJ1-2,.,TGTGCCTGGAGTATAGCAAACTATGGCTACACCTTC,CAWSIANYGYTF
15,TRBV7-2,.,TRBJ1-5,.,TGTGCCAGCAGTACGCTGGGAAGGGACGATCAGCCCCAGCATTTT,CASSTLGRDDQPQHF
13,TRBV29-1,.,TRBJ1-1,.,TGCAGCGTTGAAAACGTCATGAACACTGAAGCTTTCTTT,CSVENVMNTEAFF
15,TRBV29-1,.,TRBJ2-6,.,TGCAGCGTTGAGGCAAGGAGCTCTGGGGCCAACGTCCTGACTTTC,CSVEARSSGANVLTF
15,TRBV29-1,.,TRBJ1-2,TRBD1,TGCAGCGTTGAAGCCCTGACAGGGGGCTGGGATGGCTACACCTTC,CSVEALTGGWDGYTF
12,TRBV29-1,.,TRBJ2-1,.,TGCAGCGTCGACGGACTGAACAATGAGCAGTTCTTC,CSVDGLNNEQFF
13,TRBV6-1,.,TRBJ1-2,.,TGTGCCAGCAGCTCGCAGGGGAGTTATGGCTACACCTTC,CASSSQGSYGYTF
12,TRBV30,.,TRBJ1-2,.,TGTGCCTTTAGGATTTGGAACTATGGCTACACCTTC,CAFRIWNYGYTF
13,TRBV7-8,.,TRBJ2-7,.,TGTGCCAGCAGCATGGGGGGAGTCGACGAGCAGTACTTC,CASSMGGVDEQYF
15,TRBV30,.,TRBJ2-7,.,TGTGCCTGGAGTGTAAACAGGCCCATTACCTACGAGCAGTACTTC,CAWSVNRPITYEQYF
14,TRBV6-5,.,TRBJ1-6,.,TGTGCCAGTTCACCGGGACCAGAGGATTCACCCCTCCACTTT,CASSPGPEDSPLHF
13,TRBV28,.,TRBJ1-1,TRBD1,TGTGCCAGCAGTGGACAGGGTTATACTGAAGCTTTCTTT,CASSGQGYTEAFF
15,TRBV7-2,.,TRBJ2-1,TRBD2,TGTGCCAGCAGCTTCGGGACTAGCGACTACAATGAGCAGTTCTTC,CASSFGTSDYNEQFF